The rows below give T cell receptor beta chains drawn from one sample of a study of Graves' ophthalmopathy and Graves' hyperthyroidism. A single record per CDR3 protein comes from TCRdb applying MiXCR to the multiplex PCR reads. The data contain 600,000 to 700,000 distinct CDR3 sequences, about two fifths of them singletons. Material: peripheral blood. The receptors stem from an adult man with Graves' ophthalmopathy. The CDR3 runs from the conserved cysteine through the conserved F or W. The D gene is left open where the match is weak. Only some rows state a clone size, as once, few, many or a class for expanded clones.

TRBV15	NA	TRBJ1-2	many	CATSAGYGYTF	TGTGCCACCAGCGCCGGATATGGCTACACCTTC
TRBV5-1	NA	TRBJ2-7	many	CASSLAWGPAPYEQYF	TGCGCCAGCAGCTTGGCCTGGGGACCCGCACCTTACGAGCAGTACTTC
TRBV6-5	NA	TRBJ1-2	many	CASSQTGVSYGYTF	TGTGCCAGCAGTCAAACGGGAGTCAGCTATGGCTACACCTTC
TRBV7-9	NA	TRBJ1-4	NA	CASSQDSGPGEKLFF	TGCGCCAGCAGCCAAGACTCAGGGCCAGGCGAAAAACTGTTTTTT
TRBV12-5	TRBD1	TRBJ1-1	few	CASGLTLGQGATEAFF	TGTGCTAGTGGTTTGACCCTAGGACAGGGGGCTACTGAAGCTTTCTTT
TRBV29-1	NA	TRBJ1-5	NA	CSVWGRVETQHF	TGCAGCGTTTGGGGACGAGTAGAGACCCAGCATTTT
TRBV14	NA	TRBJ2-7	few	CASSHQPPGAHEQYF	TGTGCCAGCAGCCATCAACCCCCGGGGGCCCACGAGCAGTACTTC
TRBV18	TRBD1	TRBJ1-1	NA	CASSDRDYTEAFF	TGTGCCAGCTCCGACAGGGACTACACTGAAGCTTTCTTT
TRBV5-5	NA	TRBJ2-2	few	CASSLWGRNTGELFF	TGTGCCAGCAGCTTGTGGGGACGGAACACCGGGGAGCTGTTTTTT
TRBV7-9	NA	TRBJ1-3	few	CASSPNWAPQSSGNTIYF	TGTGCCAGCAGCCCAAACTGGGCACCACAGAGCTCTGGAAACACCATATATTTT
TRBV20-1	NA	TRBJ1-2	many	CSARDQGRGYGYTF	TGCAGTGCTAGAGATCAGGGGCGAGGCTATGGCTACACCTTC
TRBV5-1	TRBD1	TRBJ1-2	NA	CASSGDRGHDGYTF	TGCGCCAGCAGCGGGGACAGGGGGCACGATGGCTACACCTTC
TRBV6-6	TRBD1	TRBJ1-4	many	CASSPVPGGGRGRLFF	TGTGCCAGCAGTCCCGTTCCAGGGGGGGGCCGGGGGAGACTGTTTTTT
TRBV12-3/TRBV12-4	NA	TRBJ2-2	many	CASSLRSTGELFF	TGTGCCAGCAGTTTAAGGTCCACCGGGGAGCTGTTTTTT
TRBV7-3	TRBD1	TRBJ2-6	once	CASRGGPGANVPTF	TGTGCCAGCAGAGGGGGCCCCGGGGCCAACGTCCCGACTTTC
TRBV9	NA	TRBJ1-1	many	CASSRVQGEAFF	TGTGCCAGCAGCCGGGTCCAGGGGGAAGCTTTCTTT
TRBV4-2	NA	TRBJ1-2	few	CASSQDAGRGGGYTF	TGTGCCAGCAGCCAAGACGCGGGGCGGGGAGGTGGCTACACCTTC
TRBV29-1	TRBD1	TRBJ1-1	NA	CSVDPRTGSNTEAFF	TGCAGCGTTGACCCACGGACAGGCTCCAACACTGAAGCTTTCTTT
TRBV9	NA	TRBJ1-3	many	CASSPRQATSGNTIYF	TGTGCCAGCAGCCCACGACAGGCAACCTCTGGAAACACCATATATTTT
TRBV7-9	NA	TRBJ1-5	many	CASSRGHPGQPQHF	TGTGCCAGCAGCCGGGGACACCCCGGGCAGCCCCAGCATTTT
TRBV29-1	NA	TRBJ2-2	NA	CSVVPVGYPGELFF	TGCAGCGTTGTGCCTGTTGGGTATCCTGGGGAGCTGTTTTTT
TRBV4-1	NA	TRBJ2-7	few	CASSQVIGASSYEQYF	TGCGCCAGCAGCCAAGTTATAGGGGCTAGCTCCTACGAGCAGTACTTC
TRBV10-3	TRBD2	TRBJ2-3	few	CAISGRTSGRAAADTQYF	TGTGCCATCAGTGGACGGACTAGCGGGAGGGCCGCCGCAGATACGCAGTATTTT
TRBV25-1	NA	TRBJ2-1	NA	CASSESYRVPADEQFF	TGTGCCAGCAGTGAATCCTACAGGGTTCCGGCGGATGAGCAGTTCTTC
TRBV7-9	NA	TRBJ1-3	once	CASSLGAASGDTIYF	TGTGCCAGCAGCTTGGGTGCGGCGTCTGGAGACACCATATATTTT
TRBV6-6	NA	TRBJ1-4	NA	CASSEGTVNEKLFF	TGTGCCAGCAGTGAAGGGACGGTTAATGAAAAACTGTTTTTT
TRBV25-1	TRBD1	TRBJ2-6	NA	CAWSPGTGDSNVLTF	TGTGCCTGGAGTCCCGGGACAGGGGATAGCAACGTCCTGACTTTC
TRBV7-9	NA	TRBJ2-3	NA	CASSLGMSTDTQYF	TGTGCCAGCAGCTTGGGAATGTCCACAGATACGCAGTATTTT